A single count supports the clone carrying this TCR beta chain. Antigen unknown. The entry originates in a study of follicular helper T cells after annual influenza vaccination. Notes on the study in general: Change in circulating plasmablasts correlated with ICOS+CD38+ cTfh clonality change.

Survey level resolution was used for TCRB sequencing. Using immunoSEQ multiplex PCR, the repertoire was profiled, and TCRdb retains in-frame clones only, with some absent. The sample lists thousands of clones; roughly 80% were seen once. Sample time point: 2014-2015 season, pre-vaccination. The CDR3 loop spans 14 amino acids. The V end lost 0 bases, the J end lost 4 bases, and 6 bases lay between the germline ends. Germline-derived CDR1 and CDR2 are SEHNR and FQNEAQ (reference sequence). The source of this sequence is an adult who received the influenza vaccine. Specimen: CXCR5+ CD38- circulating T follicular helper cells from blood, collected on the day of influenza vaccination. The sample's subset: circulating Tfh, non-naive CD4+CXCR5+PD-1+ (ICOS+CD38+ or ICOS-CD38-). The V call is TRBV7-9, the J call TRBJ2-2; D is perhaps TRBD2 (6 bases). DNA for the CDR3: TGTGCCAGCAGCTTAGCGGGGGGCACCGGGGAGCTGTTTTTT. Amino acids: CASSLAGGTGELFF.